Each of the 21 T cell receptor beta chains below was sequenced from the same sample in a study of blood T cell repertoires in COVID-19. Clones were sequenced by immunoSEQ multiplex PCR, and TCRdb holds only the in-frame ones, with some missing. The sample has about 290,000 clones; around 86% are singletons. Sequenced input: peripheral blood. Receptors were obtained from a woman aged 40 to 49 who had recovered from COVID-19.

This sequence joins TRBV3-1 (or the pseudogene TRBV3-2) and TRBJ1-2; 7 bases align to TRBD1. The CDR3 spans 16 residues. Germline V gene lookup returns CDR1 LGHDT and CDR2 YNNKEL (reference sequence). Losses at the gene ends were 0 bases for V and 4 bases for J; bases not matched to a gene: 8. The CDR3 here is CASSQDESGGIYGYTF. CDR3 DNA sequence: TGTGCCAGCAGCCAAGACGAATCAGGGGGAATCTATGGCTACACCTTC.

V is TRBV10-3 and J is TRBJ1-2; D may be TRBD1 (5 bases). The length of the CDR3 is 15 residues. V was pared by 0 bases and J by 4 bases, with 12 bases between. From germline, CDR1 is ENHRY and CDR2 SYGVKD. CDR3 DNA sequence: TGTGCCATCAGTGAGTCGGACATCAGGAGCTATGGCTACACCTTC. Translation: CAISESDIRSYGYTF.

This sequence joins TRBV29-1 and TRBJ2-3, with D uncertain. Per the germline V gene, CDR1 is SQVTM and CDR2 is ANQGSEA. This CDR3 contains 14 residues. The V end lost 3 bases, the J end lost 2 bases, and 12 bases lay between the germline ends. CDR3 sequence reads: CSVDFGSVTDTQYF. CDR3 sequence (DNA): TGCAGCGTTGACTTCGGGTCAGTCACAGATACGCAGTATTTT.

The chain is built from TRBV3-1 (or the pseudogene TRBV3-2) and TRBJ2-1; possible D gene TRBD2, 5 bases. Trimming shortened V by 6 bases and J by 9 bases, and 15 bases separated the two germline ends. This CDR3 contains 13 residues. Looked up from germline, CDR1 is LGHDT and CDR2 is YNNKEL (reference sequence). Here the CDR3 reads CASRHSSSGEQFF. DNA for the CDR3: TGTGCCAGCAGGCACTCTAGCTCGGGTGAGCAGTTCTTC.

The chain joins TRBV29-1 to TRBJ2-7, with D perhaps matching TRBD2 (6 bases). The CDR3 totals 11 residues. V was pared by 2 bases and J by 6 bases, with 8 bases between. Germline-derived CDR1 and CDR2 are SQVTM and ANQGSEA. The CDR3 nucleotides are TGCAGCGTTGAAACCGGGAGCGAGCAGTACTTC. Amino acid sequence: CSVETGSEQYF.

This clone was counted a few times. This sequence joins TRBV29-1 and TRBJ2-1; unclear D gene. Trimming removed 2 bases at V and 6 bases at J, with 8 bases between. The CDR3 contains 12 residues. Germline values: CDR1 SQVTM, CDR2 ANQGSEA. The CDR3 sequence is CSVEPSGNEQFF. CDR3 coding DNA: TGCAGCGTTGAACCGAGTGGCAATGAGCAGTTCTTC.

The chain employs TRBV10-3 and TRBJ2-7, with 10 bases lining up with TRBD2. From germline, CDR1 is ENHRY and CDR2 SYGVKD. The CDR3 totals 14 residues. The V segment lost 6 bases and the J segment 7 bases; nucleotides outside the gene matches: 9. The CDR3 bases are TGTGCCATCAGCCCCGGGACTAGCGAGGGGGAGCAGTACTTC. The encoded protein is CAISPGTSEGEQYF.

The gene calls are TRBV27 and TRBJ2-7; TRBD2 matches at 7 bases. This CDR3 spans 14 amino acids. Germline values: CDR1 MNHEY, CDR2 SMNVEV (reference sequence). V dropped 3 bases and J dropped 0; count of bases not matched to a gene: 2. CDR3 loop: CASSFRGVSYEQYF. The CDR3 region has the DNA TGTGCCAGCAGTTTTCGGGGGGTCTCCTACGAGCAGTACTTC.

This chain links TRBV27 with TRBJ1-1; D is perhaps TRBD1 (5 bases). This CDR3 spans 13 amino acids. The V end was cut by 3 bases, the J end by 1 base, with 6 bases between. Per germline, CDR1 MNHEY and CDR2 SMNVEV (reference sequence). CDR3 in amino acids: CASSLGGNTEAFF. DNA of the CDR3: TGTGCCAGCAGTTTGGGGGGGAACACTGAAGCTTTCTTT.

This chain connects TRBV27 to TRBJ2-7, with 7 bases aligning to TRBD2. CDR1 is MNHEY, CDR2 SMNVEV, per germline (reference sequence). This CDR3 has 18 residues. V shed 0 bases and J 1 base; nucleotides not matched to a gene: 12. The chain's CDR3 is CASSLSTPGGLGSYEQYF. The CDR3 bases are TGTGCCAGCAGTTTATCGACCCCGGGAGGATTAGGATCCTACGAGCAGTACTTC.

The V gene is TRBV11-2, the J gene TRBJ2-7, with TRBD1 identical over 7 bases. CDR1 SGHAT and CDR2 FQNNGV come from the germline V gene. Trimming at V came to 5 bases and at J to 5 bases, leaving 15 bases not matched to a gene. CDR3 length equals 16 residues. The CDR3 is CASSQTGQVGTHEQYF. The CDR3 DNA reads as TGTGCCAGCAGCCAAACCGGACAGGTGGGGACCCACGAGCAGTACTTC.

J is TRBJ2-7 and V is TRBV6-1, with D hard to call. This CDR3 is built from 14 residues. Trimming took 2 bases from V and 2 from J, leaving 10 bases between them. Germline V gene sequence: CDR1 MNHNS, CDR2 SASEGT. CDR3 coding DNA: TGTGCCAGCAGTGAACCACCCCAGACCTACGAGCAGTACTTC. Protein product: CASSEPPQTYEQYF.

This sequence joins TRBV7-2 and TRBJ2-1; the D is unclear. CDR1 is SGHTA, CDR2 FQGNSA, per germline. The V and J ends lost 2 bases and 1 base respectively, with 6 bases between them. The CDR3 loop spans 14 amino acids. In DNA form, the CDR3 reads TGTGCCAGCAGCTTAAAAGCGTCCTACAATGAGCAGTTCTTC. Encoded protein: CASSLKASYNEQFF.

The chain couples TRBV28 to TRBJ2-3, with 7 bases identical to TRBD2. J was trimmed by 5 bases and V by 4 bases; bases with no gene match: 12. Germline lookup yields CDR1 MDHEN and CDR2 SYDVKM. This CDR3 is built from 16 residues. The CDR3 nucleotides read TGTGCCAGCAGTTCCGGGGGGAGCCCGCTCCGAGATACGCAGTATTTT. Translated: CASSSGGSPLRDTQYF.

The rearrangement links TRBV24-1 to TRBJ2-2; 10 positions match TRBD1. Looked up from germline, CDR1 is KGHDR and CDR2 is SFDVKD. V dropped 3 bases and J dropped 3; count of bases not matched to a gene: 9. The CDR3 consists of 18 residues. The CDR3 loop reads CATSDAGQGFDDTGELFF. The CDR3, as DNA: TGTGCCACCAGTGATGCGGGACAGGGGTTCGACGACACCGGGGAGCTGTTTTTT.

This clone appeared once. The V call is TRBV5-1, the J call TRBJ2-1, with TRBD2 identical over 15 bases. CDR1 SGHRS and CDR2 YFSETQ come from the germline V gene. V dropped 3 bases and J dropped 7; count of bases not matched to a gene: 5. CDR3 length equals 16 residues. CDR3 region: CASSWSGLAGGNEQFF. In DNA form, the CDR3 reads TGCGCCAGCAGCTGGTCTGGACTAGCGGGGGGGAATGAGCAGTTCTTC.

This chain links TRBV27 with TRBJ2-1; 13 bases map to TRBD2. This CDR3 is 15 amino acids long. Germline values: CDR1 MNHEY, CDR2 SMNVEV (reference sequence). The ends lost 6 bases at V and 8 bases at J; junction bases unmatched: 7. The CDR3 sequence is CASSLGTSGIYEQFF. For the CDR3, the DNA is TGTGCCAGCAGCCTCGGGACTAGCGGGATTTATGAGCAGTTCTTC.

The chain combines TRBV13 with TRBJ2-7; 8 positions match TRBD2. Germline V gene lookup returns CDR1 PRHDT and CDR2 FYEKMQ (reference sequence). The J segment lost 2 bases and the V segment lost 0 bases, leaving 3 bases of the junction unmatched. This CDR3 has 15 residues. Here the CDR3 reads CASSLGGRGPYEQYF. CDR3 nucleotide sequence: TGTGCCAGCAGCTTAGGCGGGAGGGGACCCTACGAGCAGTACTTC.

This clone was observed a single time. The chain uses TRBV7-2 and TRBJ1-6; 7 bases line up with TRBD1. The CDR3 has 17 amino acids. Germline CDR1 reads SGHTA; CDR2 reads FQGNSA. The junction had 8 bases not matched to a gene; V was cut back by 2 bases and J by 4 bases. The CDR3 DNA follows: TGTGCCAGCAGCTTAAGTGGGACAGAGGGGTATAATTCACCCCTCCACTTT. It translates to CASSLSGTEGYNSPLHF. Filled out from reference TRBV7-2 and TRBJ1-6, the complete variable domain reads GAGVSQSPSNKVTEKGKDVELRCDPISGHTALYWYRQSLGQGLEFLIYFQGNSAPDKSGLPSDRFSAERTGGSVSTLTIQRTQQEDSAVYLCASSLSGTEGYNSPLHFGNGTRLTVT.

The chain combines TRBV30 with TRBJ2-1; 9 bases agree with TRBD2. The CDR3 length is 15 residues. Per germline, CDR1 GTSNPN and CDR2 SVGIG (reference sequence). The V and J ends lost 0 bases and 5 bases, in that order; junction bases with no gene match: 5. CDR3 sequence: CAWSVFLAGNNEQFF. The CDR3 bases are TGTGCCTGGAGTGTATTCCTAGCGGGAAACAATGAGCAGTTCTTC. Drawing the rest from reference TRBV30 and TRBJ2-1, the complete variable domain is SQTIHQWPATLVQPVGSPLSLECTVEGTSNPNLYWYRQAAGRGLQLLFYSVGIGQISSEVPQNLSASRPQDRQFILSSKKLLLSDSGFYLCAWSVFLAGNNEQFFGPGTRLTVL.

The chain couples TRBV7-6 to TRBJ2-1; 9 bases map to TRBD2. The CDR3 has 16 residues. Trimming removed 5 bases from V and 3 bases from J; junction bases left unmatched: 8. In germline, CDR1 is SGHVS, CDR2 FNYEAQ. CDR3 sequence: CASSQDASGIYNEQFF. In nucleotides, the CDR3 is TGTGCCAGCAGCCAGGACGCTAGCGGGATCTACAATGAGCAGTTCTTC.